The sequence of this T cell receptor (beta chain) was determined in a study of beta chain features in type 1 diabetes. Of the isolated RNA, all was reverse transcribed, and so the sequenced material was expressed TCRB transcripts. The protocol was immunoSEQ multiplex PCR, while the TCRdb copy is restricted to in-frame clones and leaves out a portion. The sample gives 810,000 or so clones, 17% of which show up once; about 0.02% is in the top ten. Study-level findings and limits: Moderate but significant shortening of TCRB CDR3s was recorded in all four CD4+ subsets from Type 1 diabetes patients.

A few counts support this clone. Its antigen is not known. The single heparinised draw taken from each donor contained approximately 100 mL of blood on average. Without exception, sorted populations had purity beyond 95%. Sample: naive CD4+ T cells from blood. This sequence originates from a woman aged 18-35 years in good health.

This CDR3 reads CASSPRARGRATDTQYF. The CDR3 DNA sequence: TGTGCCAGCAGCCCCAGGGCTCGGGGTCGGGCCACAGATACGCAGTATTTT. The genes are TRBV7-9 and TRBJ2-3; tentatively, D is TRBD1 or TRBD2 (5 bases each). CDR3 length: 17 amino acids. The V end was cut by 5 bases, the J end by 2 bases, with 20 bases between. Germline CDR1 and CDR2: SEHNR and FQNEAQ (reference sequence).